The rows below give T cell receptor beta chains drawn from one sample of a study of read filtering for tumor transcriptome and immune sequencing. TCRdb used MiXCR to reprocess the reads, holding one entry per CDR3 protein. The table records 65,000 or so distinct CDR3 sequences, roughly 19% of them present only once. Source material: a population of CD138-negative cells sorted from bone marrow. Receptors were obtained from a donor older than 35 with multiple myeloma. Each CDR3 is given with its conserved first and last residue. Only some rows state a clone size, as once, few, many or a class for expanded clones.

CATSDGAGAYYNEQFF | TRBJ2-1 | many | TRBV24-1
CASSPGLGRWGTDNEQFF | TRBJ2-1 | many | TRBV5-1
CASCLNTGGYNEQFF | TRBJ2-1 | . | TRBV7-8
CASSLDGARETQYF | TRBJ2-5 | . | TRBV7-9
CASSLVLAGGSDNVLTF | TRBJ2-6 | many | TRBV5-1
CATSRAGGRTDTQYF | TRBJ2-3 | many | TRBV15
CASSQDGCDNQPQHF | TRBJ1-5 | once | TRBV3-1
CASSFGGGEYSTDTQYF | TRBJ2-3 | many | TRBV7-2
CASSFNLRTGGFSGANVLTF | TRBJ2-6 | many | TRBV28
CASSHTGTGFSGELFF | TRBJ2-2 | . | TRBV4-1
CCVISGFDNEQFF | TRBJ2-1 | . | TRBV29-1
CASTSGRFYNEQFF | TRBJ2-1 | . | TRBV19
CASSITGANTGELFF | TRBJ2-2 | few | TRBV19
CSAQGLAGGHIYEQYF | TRBJ2-7 | . | TRBV20-1
CASSYSRQGASYEQYF | TRBJ2-7 | many | TRBV6-2/TRBV6-3
CASSQGLVGIVTQYF | TRBJ2-5 | few | TRBV5-1
CASSLLAGRVSGANVLTF | TRBJ2-6 | many | TRBV28
CATSRGGLSYNEQFF | TRBJ2-1 | . | TRBV15
CSASHPDRNMNTEAFF | TRBJ1-1 | many | TRBV20-1
CASRPGTGGSGEQYF | TRBJ2-7 | many | TRBV12-3/TRBV12-4
CSAVPGTGQETQYF | TRBJ2-5 | many | TRBV20-1
CASSLEAGSYGYTF | TRBJ1-2 | . | TRBV5-1
CAWDYSNQPQHF | TRBJ1-5 | many | TRBV30
CSVSFEGGRSNQPQHF | TRBJ1-5 | few | TRBV20-1
CASSSVQGVEKLFF | TRBJ1-4 | . | TRBV9
CASSLSVAGGPTDTQYF | TRBJ2-3 | many | TRBV5-5
CASSPLSQAIQEYF | TRBJ2-3 | many | TRBV18
CATSSGLAGIDEQFF | TRBJ2-1 | few | TRBV15
CASSYRGGSGANVLTF | TRBJ2-6 | many | TRBV6-5
CSVEKAGVSTDTQYF | TRBJ2-3 | many | TRBV29-1
CASREQGAPTEAFF | TRBJ1-1 | few | TRBV6-1
CASSPAVTGRNTEAFF | TRBJ1-1 | many | TRBV11-2